This TCR beta chain was obtained from a study of kidney transplant recipient with SARS-CoV-2 infection. This CDR3 spans 14 amino acids. Germline V CDR1 and CDR2: LGHNA, YSLEER. Germline trimming cut 3 bases from V and 5 bases from J; bases unmatched to any gene: 2. This clonotype was observed at least ten times. TCRdb itself ran the reads through MiXCR, one entry per CDR3 protein. The sample holds roughly 250,000 distinct CDR3 sequences, under 30% seen once. The sequence came from a male patient between 25 and 39 years old who had COVID-19 and was a kidney transplant recipient. Some T cells may be provided by the graft donor. The rearrangement joins TRBV4-3 to TRBJ2-5; 11 nucleotides match TRBD2. The sequencing used a blood sample, collected at baseline and on day 111 from a kidney transplant recipient. CDR3 amino acids: CASSHSGRGETQYF. CDR3 sequence (DNA): TGCGCCAGCAGCCATAGCGGGAGGGGTGAGACCCAGTACTTC.